The 17 T cell receptor beta chains below all came from one sample that was sequenced in a study of blood T cell repertoires in COVID-19. TCRdb's copy holds only in-frame clones and misses some; the assay was immunoSEQ multiplex PCR. Of 40,000 to 55,000 clones in the sample, approximately 84% were seen once. The sample taken for sequencing was peripheral blood. All receptors derive from a man aged 50 to 60 with active COVID-19.

This chain connects TRBV18 to TRBJ2-5; weak D call: TRBD2 (6 bases). V was clipped by 5 bases and J by 2 bases, with 9 bases between them. CDR1 and CDR2 (germline): KGHSH, LQKENI. This CDR3 comprises 13 residues. CDR3 bases: TGTGCCAGCTCAGGAGGGAGACAAGAGACCCAGTACTTC. Residues: CASSGGRQETQYF.

V usage is TRBV19 and J usage is TRBJ1-2; D might be TRBD1 (5 bases). The CDR3 is made up of 16 amino acids. The germline V gene has CDR1 LNHDA and CDR2 SQIVND (reference sequence). Trimming shortened V by 7 bases and J by 3 bases, and 21 bases separated the two germline ends. The CDR3 region is CASTTGGGDWYYGYTF. The CDR3 coding sequence is TGTGCCAGTACCACCGGGGGGGGAGATTGGTACTATGGCTACACCTTC.

This clone came up once. The chain is built from TRBV18 and TRBJ2-5; 10 nucleotides match TRBD2. Germline CDR1 is KGHSH and CDR2 is LQKENI. J was trimmed by 5 bases and V by 3 bases; bases with no gene match: 9. This CDR3 spans 16 amino acids. CDR3 nucleotides: TGTGCCAGCTCACCGCCACTAGCGGGATTGTGGGAGACCCAGTACTTC. Its protein product is CASSPPLAGLWETQYF.

This clone came up a few times. The chain couples TRBV15 to TRBJ2-1; TRBD1 is a possible D gene (6 bases). Germline-derived CDR1 and CDR2 are LNHNV and YYDKDF (reference sequence). V shed 0 bases and J shed 4 bases, with 16 bases lying between them. This CDR3 is 17 amino acids long. The CDR3 loop reads CATSRDQGRVPYNEQFF. CDR3 DNA sequence: TGTGCCACCAGCAGAGATCAGGGGCGGGTTCCTTACAATGAGCAGTTCTTC. Complete variable domain (other parts from reference TRBV15 and TRBJ2-1): DAMVIQNPRYQVTQFGKPVTLSCSQTLNHNVMYWYQQKSSQAPKLLFHYYDKDFNNEADTPDNFQSRRPNTSFCFLDIRSPGLGDTAMYLCATSRDQGRVPYNEQFFGPGTRLTVL.

The chain uses TRBV7-2 and TRBJ2-7; D may be TRBD2 (5 bases). V gave up 5 bases and J gave up 2 bases, with 19 bases separating them. Germline V gives CDR1 SGHTA, CDR2 FQGNSA. This CDR3 is 16 amino acids long. CDR3 bases: TGTGCCAGCAGCCCACGGGTCTCTCCGCGGGCCTACGAGCAGTACTTC. Protein: CASSPRVSPRAYEQYF. The whole variable domain, filled in from reference TRBV7-2 and TRBJ2-7, reads GAGVSQSPSNKVTEKGKDVELRCDPISGHTALYWYRQSLGQGLEFLIYFQGNSAPDKSGLPSDRFSAERTGGSVSTLTIQRTQQEDSAVYLCASSPRVSPRAYEQYFGPGTRLTVT.

V and J are TRBV14 and TRBJ2-7; 7 positions agree with TRBD1. The CDR3 covers 16 residues. Germline CDR1 and CDR2: SGHDN and FVKESK. J lost 3 bases, V lost 2 bases, and 10 bases had no gene match. The chain's CDR3 is CASSQSTGQTFYEQYF. In nucleotides, the CDR3 is TGTGCCAGCAGCCAATCCACGGGACAGACCTTCTACGAGCAGTACTTC. Based on the CDR3 plus reference TRBV14 and TRBJ2-7, the full variable domain is EAGVTQFPSHSVIEKGQTVTLRCDPISGHDNLYWYRRVMGKEIKFLLHFVKESKQDESGMPNNRFLAERTGGTYSTLKVQPAELEDSGVYFCASSQSTGQTFYEQYFGPGTRLTVT.

This clone was seen a handful of times. The chain is built from TRBV2 and TRBJ2-7, with D perhaps matching TRBD1 (5 bases). The CDR3 is 14 amino acids. V was cut by 6 bases and J by 2 bases, with 14 bases left in between. Germline assignment: CDR1 SNHLY and CDR2 FYNNEI. CDR3: CASRAETVTYEQYF. The CDR3 DNA sequence: TGTGCCAGCAGGGCCGAGACAGTTACCTACGAGCAGTACTTC.

This clone was seen once. This sequence joins TRBV2 and TRBJ1-1; D may be TRBD1 (5 bases). The CDR3 extends over 11 amino acids. V lost 9 bases and J 7 bases, leaving 12 bases between the germline ends. Per the germline V gene, CDR1 is SNHLY and CDR2 is FYNNEI. The CDR3 coding sequence is TGTGCCAGTTGGGGGGGATTTGAAGCTTTCTTT. Translation: CASWGGFEAFF.

The V gene is TRBV5-1, the J gene TRBJ2-7; no definite D call. Trimming removed 4 bases at V and 1 base at J, with 15 bases between. Per germline, CDR1 SGHRS and CDR2 YFSETQ. The CDR3 is made up of 15 amino acids. The CDR3 DNA reads as TGCGCCAGCAGCGCAACATCTGACATTTCCTACGAGCAGTACTTC. Amino acid sequence: CASSATSDISYEQYF.

The rearrangement links TRBV5-6 to TRBJ1-2, with D uncertain. The V gene lost 5 bases and the J gene lost 3 bases, with 11 bases spanning the gap. This CDR3 has 13 amino acids. Germline V gene sequence: CDR1 SGHDT, CDR2 YYEEEE. The CDR3: CASRRREDYGYTF. The CDR3 nucleotides read TGTGCCAGCAGGCGAAGAGAAGACTATGGCTACACCTTC.

The chain recombines TRBV5-1 with TRBJ2-7; D may be TRBD1 (6 bases). CDR1 and CDR2 from the germline V gene are SGHRS and YFSETQ. V lost 6 bases and J lost 5, with 15 bases in between. The CDR3 length is 13 residues. CDR3 coding DNA: TGCGCCAGCACTGGGGGCCAGAGGGACGAGCAGTACTTC. Amino acids: CASTGGQRDEQYF.

V is TRBV6-2 or TRBV6-3 and J is TRBJ1-4; D unclear. The CDR3 runs to 17 residues. Between the trimmed V and J ends, which lost 2 bases and 6 bases, there was a span of 19 bases. Germline CDR1 and CDR2: MNHEY and SVGEGT. In DNA, the CDR3 is TGTGCCAGCAGTTACGGGTCCGGTCGTGTAGAGGATGAAAAACTGTTTTTT. It encodes CASSYGSGRVEDEKLFF.

The V and J genes are TRBV3-1 (or the pseudogene TRBV3-2) and TRBJ2-4; D remains unclear. The CDR3 spans 12 residues. Per germline, CDR1 LGHDT and CDR2 YNNKEL (reference sequence). V was clipped by 3 bases and J by 4 bases, with 4 bases between them. CDR3 sequence (DNA): TGTGCCAGCAGCCAGACAAAAAACATTCAGTACTTC. Translated: CASSQTKNIQYF.

In its sample, this clone was seen a few times. The CDR3 loop reads CASSFAGNTGELFF. The CDR3 region has the DNA TGTGCCAGCAGCTTCGCAGGGAACACCGGGGAGCTGTTTTTT. This sequence joins TRBV7-9 and TRBJ2-2; D is uncertain. The V end lost 3 bases, the J end lost 1 base, and 6 bases lay between the germline ends. The CDR3 contains 14 residues. The germline V gene has CDR1 SEHNR and CDR2 FQNEAQ (reference sequence).

The V and J genes are TRBV3-1 (or the pseudogene TRBV3-2) and TRBJ2-3, with D perhaps matching TRBD1 (6 bases). From germline, CDR1 is LGHDT and CDR2 YNNKEL (reference sequence). Trimming removed 7 bases at V and 1 base at J, with 15 bases between. The CDR3 extends over 15 amino acids. In DNA, the CDR3 is TGTGCCAGCACTCCACGGGACACAGGCACAGATACGCAGTATTTT. It is translated as CASTPRDTGTDTQYF.

This clone was observed a few times. V and J are TRBV10-3 and TRBJ1-3, with D uncertain. The CDR3 totals 12 residues. Germline values: CDR1 ENHRY, CDR2 SYGVKD. Trimming removed 3 bases from V and 8 bases from J, with 8 bases in between. The CDR3 reads CAISDKGDTIYF. The DNA for the CDR3 is TGTGCCATCAGTGATAAGGGAGACACCATATATTTT.

J is TRBJ2-2 and V is TRBV7-2; 7 bases are shared with TRBD1. The V segment lost 10 bases and the J segment 3 bases; nucleotides outside the gene matches: 8. Germline CDR1 SGHTA, CDR2 FQGNSA. The CDR3 runs to 14 residues. CDR3 sequence (DNA): TGTGCCACGTCGACAGGGTCTTACACCGGGGAGCTGTTTTTT. This codes for CATSTGSYTGELFF.